The 14 T cell receptor beta chains below all came from one sample that was sequenced in a study of beta chain features in type 1 diabetes. Isolated RNA was reverse transcribed in full, so expressed TCRB transcripts were sequenced. Assay used: immunoSEQ multiplex PCR; TCRdb lists only in-frame clones, some missing. This sample has more than 300,000 clones, with 10% to 15% found just once. Sequencing input: naive CD4+ T cells from blood. The receptors shown here come from a man between 18 and 35 years old in good health.

This clone was counted a few times. In nucleotides, the CDR3 is TGTGCCAGCAGCCCCCGGGCCGGGGTAAATTCACCCCTCCACTTT. As protein: CASSPRAGVNSPLHF. The chain uses TRBV7-2 and TRBJ1-6; no definite D call. V was clipped by 5 bases and J by 7 bases, with 15 bases between them. This CDR3 has 15 amino acids. Germline values: CDR1 SGHTA, CDR2 FQGNSA.

The chain links TRBV5-4 to TRBJ1-4; TRBD1 agrees at 8 bases. The CDR3 is 14 amino acids. After removal of 3 bases from V and 6 bases from J, the junction contained 4 bases not matched to a gene. Per the germline V gene, CDR1 is SGHNT and CDR2 is YYREEE (reference sequence). DNA for the CDR3: TGTGCCAGCAGCTCCAAACAGGGGGATGAAAAACTGTTTTTT. It yields the protein CASSSKQGDEKLFF.

V gene TRBV4-2 combines with J gene TRBJ2-7; 11 positions agree with TRBD1. The CDR3 extends over 16 amino acids. The V and J ends lost 1 base and 3 bases, in that order; junction bases with no gene match: 5. CDR1 and CDR2 from the germline V gene are LGHNA and YNFKEQ. This CDR3 is CASSQAAGQGGYEQYF. The CDR3 DNA reads TGTGCCAGCAGCCAAGCGGCGGGACAGGGGGGCTACGAGCAGTACTTC.

The chain is built from TRBV6-5 and TRBJ2-7, with D maybe TRBD2 (6 bases). CDR3 size: 12 residues. V was cut by 5 bases and J by 6 bases, with 11 bases left in between. Per the germline V gene, CDR1 is MNHEY and CDR2 is SVGAGI. DNA of the CDR3: TGTGCCAGCAGTGGTCCCGGGGGCGAGCAGTACTTC. Its protein product is CASSGPGGEQYF.

The gene calls are TRBV4-1 and TRBJ2-1; TRBD2 might be the D (6 bases). Germline loops: CDR1 MGHRA, CDR2 YSYEKL. Trimming removed 1 base at V and 9 bases at J, with 22 bases between. This CDR3 contains 17 residues. Written as DNA, the CDR3 is TGCGCCAGCAGCCAAGGGATGGTGGGGGGAAGTTCATCTGAGCAGTTCTTC. It encodes CASSQGMVGGSSSEQFF.

V gene TRBV5-1 combines with J gene TRBJ2-5, with D possibly TRBD2 on 5 matching bases. The germline CDR1 and CDR2 sequences are SGHRS and YFSETQ. CDR3 length equals 16 residues. Trimming took 0 bases from V and 2 from J, leaving 14 bases between them. The CDR3 loop reads CASSLVGSIPQETQYF. CDR3 in DNA: TGCGCCAGCAGCTTGGTTGGGAGTATACCTCAAGAGACCCAGTACTTC.

This clone came up a few times. The V gene is TRBV28, the J gene TRBJ2-6; D remains unclear. The CDR3 contains 13 residues. Germline V gives CDR1 MDHEN, CDR2 SYDVKM. With 5 bases removed from V and 2 bases from J, the gap between germline ends came to 4 bases. Written as DNA, the CDR3 is TGTGCCAGCAGTAGCCCTGGGGCCAACGTCCTGACTTTC. This codes for CASSSPGANVLTF.

In its sample, this clone was seen a few times. The chain links TRBV25-1 to TRBJ2-3; 9 nucleotides line up with TRBD2. The CDR3 has 15 amino acids. The germline gives CDR1 MGHDK, CDR2 SYGVNS. The junction had 4 bases not matched to a gene; V was cut back by 5 bases and J by 1 base. This CDR3 reads CASSHSSGGTDTQYF. The CDR3, as DNA: TGTGCCAGCAGTCACTCTAGCGGGGGCACAGATACGCAGTATTTT.

This clone was counted between two and nine times. This chain uses TRBV4-3 with TRBJ1-2, with D tentatively TRBD1 (5 bases). The germline V gene encodes CDR1 LGHNA and CDR2 YSLEER. This CDR3 spans 16 amino acids. V lost 3 bases to trimming and J lost 7 bases, with 21 bases between them. CDR3 residues: CASSQAGGVIDSGYTF. CDR3 DNA sequence: TGCGCCAGCAGCCAGGCCGGGGGGGTGATTGATAGTGGCTACACCTTC.

The chain joins TRBV7-2 to TRBJ2-7; TRBD2 matches 8 bases. The CDR3 has 15 amino acids. V trimming: 5 bases; J trimming: 2 bases; junction bases outside the gene matches: 8. Germline lookup yields CDR1 SGHTA and CDR2 FQGNSA. CDR3 DNA sequence: TGTGCCAGCAGCCCGGGGGGGGGACTAGCCTACGAGCAGTACTTC. Translated: CASSPGGGLAYEQYF.

This clone came up a few times. This chain joins TRBV6-5 and TRBJ1-1, with D tentatively TRBD1 (5 bases). V dropped 7 bases and J dropped 6 bases, with 9 bases sitting between them. CDR3 size: 11 residues. Germline V gives CDR1 MNHEY, CDR2 SVGAGI. The CDR3 loop reads CASNRGSEAFF. DNA of the CDR3: TGTGCCAGCAATAGGGGATCTGAAGCTTTCTTT.

This clone was counted a few times. This sequence joins TRBV28 and TRBJ1-5, with 9 bases aligning to TRBD1. Germline loops: CDR1 MDHEN, CDR2 SYDVKM. This CDR3 region has 16 residues. V trimming: 5 bases; J trimming: 4 bases; junction bases outside the gene matches: 9. The CDR3 sequence: CASSGDTGGRNQPQHF. CDR3 DNA: TGTGCCAGCAGTGGGGATACAGGGGGCAGGAATCAGCCCCAGCATTTT. The variable domain in full, with the rest retrieved from reference TRBV28 and TRBJ1-5, is DVKVTQSSRYLVKRTGEKVFLECVQDMDHENMFWYRQDPGLGLRLIYFSYDVKMKEKGDIPEGYSVSREKKERFSLILESASTNQTSMYLCASSGDTGGRNQPQHFGDGTRLSIL.

This clone was seen a handful of times. The rearrangement uses TRBV19 and TRBJ2-3; 10 bases are shared with TRBD1. Trimming removed 5 bases from V and 7 bases from J; junction bases left unmatched: 9. Germline loops: CDR1 LNHDA, CDR2 SQIVND (reference sequence). There are 15 residues in the CDR3. CDR3: CASSPTGQGHHTQYF. The CDR3 DNA reads as TGTGCCAGTAGTCCAACGGGACAGGGGCATCATACGCAGTATTTT.

This clone was detected ten times or more. The V and J genes are TRBV7-9 and TRBJ2-2; D is unresolved. Looked up from germline, CDR1 is SEHNR and CDR2 is FQNEAQ (reference sequence). V was shortened by 7 bases and J by 3 bases, with 6 bases between the two germline ends. The CDR3 loop spans 12 amino acids. CDR3 in amino acids: CASIGDTGELFF. The CDR3 bases are TGTGCCAGCATCGGTGACACCGGGGAGCTGTTTTTT.